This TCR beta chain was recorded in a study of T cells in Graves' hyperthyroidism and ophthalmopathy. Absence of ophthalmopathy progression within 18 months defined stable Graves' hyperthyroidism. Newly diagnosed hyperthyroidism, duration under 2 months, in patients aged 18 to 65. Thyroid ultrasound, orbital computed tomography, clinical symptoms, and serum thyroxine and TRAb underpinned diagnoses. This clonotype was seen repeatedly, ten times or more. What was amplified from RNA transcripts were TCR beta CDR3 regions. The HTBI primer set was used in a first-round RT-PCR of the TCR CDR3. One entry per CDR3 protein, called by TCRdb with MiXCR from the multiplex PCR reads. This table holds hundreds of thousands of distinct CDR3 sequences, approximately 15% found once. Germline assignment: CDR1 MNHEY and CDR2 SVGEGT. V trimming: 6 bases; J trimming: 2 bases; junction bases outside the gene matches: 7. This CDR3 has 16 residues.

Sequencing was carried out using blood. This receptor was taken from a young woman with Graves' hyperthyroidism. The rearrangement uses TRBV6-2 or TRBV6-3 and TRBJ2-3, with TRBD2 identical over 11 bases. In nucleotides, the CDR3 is TGTGCCAGCAGCGCAAATAGCGGGAGGGACACAGATACGCAGTATTTT. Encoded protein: CASSANSGRDTDTQYF.